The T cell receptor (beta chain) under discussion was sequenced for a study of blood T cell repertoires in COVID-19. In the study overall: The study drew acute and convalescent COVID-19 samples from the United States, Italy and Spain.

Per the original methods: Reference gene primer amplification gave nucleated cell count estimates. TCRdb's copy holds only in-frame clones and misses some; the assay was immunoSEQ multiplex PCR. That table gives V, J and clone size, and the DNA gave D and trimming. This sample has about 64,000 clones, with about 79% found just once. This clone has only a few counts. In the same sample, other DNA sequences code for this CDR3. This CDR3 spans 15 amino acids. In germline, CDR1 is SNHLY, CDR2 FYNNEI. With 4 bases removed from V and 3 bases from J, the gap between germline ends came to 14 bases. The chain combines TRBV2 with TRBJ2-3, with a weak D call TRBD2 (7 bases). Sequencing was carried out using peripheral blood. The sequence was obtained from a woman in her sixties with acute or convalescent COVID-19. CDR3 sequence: CASSGRRGGTDTQYF. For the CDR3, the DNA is TGTGCCAGCAGTGGAAGGAGGGGGGGGACAGATACGCAGTATTTT.